The text below deals with one TCR beta chain. This specimen comes from a study of blood T cell repertoires in COVID-19. Study summary: Samples came from the United States, Italy and Spain, spanning acute and convalescent COVID-19. From T cells, B-cell-depleted T cells, or PBMCs came the material, which was cDNA or gDNA.

V lost 1 base to trimming and J lost 0 bases, with 6 bases between them. Germline loops: CDR1 LNHDA, CDR2 SQIVND (reference sequence). The length of the CDR3 is 15 residues. Assay: immunoSEQ multiplex PCR; the TCRdb copy retains only in-frame clones and omits some. Among approximately 190,000 clones listed, about 81% were seen once. The receptor comes from a young man with active or convalescent COVID-19. Source material: peripheral blood. This chain links TRBV19 with TRBJ2-2; D is unresolved. CDR3 amino acids: CASSIGLANTGELFF. CDR3 in DNA: TGTGCCAGTAGTATAGGGCTCGCGAACACCGGGGAGCTGTTTTTT.